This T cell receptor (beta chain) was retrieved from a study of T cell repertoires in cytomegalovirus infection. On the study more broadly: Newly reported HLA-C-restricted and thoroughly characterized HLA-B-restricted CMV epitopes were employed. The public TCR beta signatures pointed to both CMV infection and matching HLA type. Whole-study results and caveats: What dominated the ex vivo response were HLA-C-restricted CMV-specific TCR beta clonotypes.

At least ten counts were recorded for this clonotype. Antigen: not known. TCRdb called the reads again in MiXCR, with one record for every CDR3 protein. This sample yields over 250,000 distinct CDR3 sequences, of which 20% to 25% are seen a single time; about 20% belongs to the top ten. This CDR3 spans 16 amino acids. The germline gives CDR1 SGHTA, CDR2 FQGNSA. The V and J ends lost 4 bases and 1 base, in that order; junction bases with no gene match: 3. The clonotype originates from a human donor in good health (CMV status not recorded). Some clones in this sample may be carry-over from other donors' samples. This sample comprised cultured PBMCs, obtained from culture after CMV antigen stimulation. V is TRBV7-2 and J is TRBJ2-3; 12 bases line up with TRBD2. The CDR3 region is CASSSWTSGGTDTQYF. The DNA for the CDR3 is TGTGCCAGCAGCTCATGGACTAGCGGGGGCACAGATACGCAGTATTTT.